The next 16 T cell receptor beta chains were all read from a single sample in a study of monozygotic twins with inflammatory bowel disease (dated by TCRdb to the late 2010s). Library preparation was by 5' RACE. The sequencer listed for this sample is Illumina HiSeq 2500. The reads, reprocessed by TCRdb, yield one row per CDR3 protein sequence and no DNA. The sample's table lists a count of around 140,000 distinct CDR3 sequences. The ten largest clones add up to about 2.6% of the sample. Sequenced input: blood. The receptors originated from a human donor with ulcerative colitis or Crohn's disease, or a healthy co-twin of an affected twin (not recorded which).

The chain is built from TRBV9 and TRBJ2-1. CDR1 is SGDLS, CDR2 YYNGEE, per germline. CDR3 length: 15 amino acids. CDR3 protein: CASSVVGGSYNEQFF.

CDR3 amino acids: CAIGTRGTGEQFF. The genes are TRBV10-3 and TRBJ2-1; TCRdb indicates TRBD2, and absent DNA this call remains unverified. The length of the CDR3 is 13 residues. Germline V gene lookup returns CDR1 ENHRY and CDR2 SYGVKD.

V is TRBV7-2 and J is TRBJ2-1; TCRdb names TRBD1, which stays unverified in the absence of DNA. CDR1 is SGHTA, CDR2 FQGNSA, per germline. CDR3 length: 13 amino acids. The CDR3 is CASSQGLTNEQFF. Looking up the rest from reference TRBV7-2 and TRBJ2-1 gives the full variable domain: GAGVSQSPSNKVTEKGKDVELRCDPISGHTALYWYRQSLGQGLEFLIYFQGNSAPDKSGLPSDRFSAERTGGSVSTLTIQRTQQEDSAVYLCASSQGLTNEQFFGPGTRLTVL.

This chain connects TRBV11-2 to TRBJ1-2; TCRdb designates TRBD1, a call that cannot be tested without DNA. The V gene's germline CDR1 is SGHAT and CDR2 FQNNGV. This CDR3 comprises 15 residues. This CDR3 is CASSKPGQGADGYTF.

V usage is TRBV12-3 or TRBV12-4 and J usage is TRBJ1-5; TCRdb lists TRBD1, though no DNA is available to test this call. This CDR3 region has 15 residues. Here the CDR3 reads CASRERRTGNQPQHF.

This sequence joins TRBV5-4 and TRBJ2-2; TCRdb selects TRBD1, and the lack of DNA leaves this call unchecked. The CDR3 loop spans 16 amino acids. In germline, CDR1 is SGHNT, CDR2 YYREEE (reference sequence). This chain's CDR3 is CASSPVDRGGTGELFF. The full variable domain, rest sourced from reference TRBV5-4 and TRBJ2-2, is ETGVTQSPTHLIKTRGQQVTLRCSSQSGHNTVSWYQQALGQGPQFIFQYYREEENGRGNFPPRFSGLQFPNYSSELNVNALELDDSALYLCASSPVDRGGTGELFFGEGSRLTVL.

V and J are TRBV4-3 and TRBJ2-1; with no DNA, the TCRdb D assignment of TRBD2 cannot be verified. Germline CDR1 is LGHNA and CDR2 is YSLEER. This CDR3 spans 20 amino acids. CDR3 loop: CASSLKSFSGGFSSYNEQFF.

The chain carries TRBV5-1 and TRBJ1-1; checking the TCRdb D call of TRBD1 is not possible without DNA. The germline V gene has CDR1 SGHRS and CDR2 YFSETQ. The CDR3 is made up of 15 amino acids. The CDR3 spells CASSLAAGLNTEAFF.

This chain uses TRBV5-1 with TRBJ2-3; no DNA is available, so the TRBD1 call from TCRdb remains unchecked. The CDR3 has 16 amino acids. The germline V gene encodes CDR1 SGHRS and CDR2 YFSETQ. CDR3 in amino acids: CASSPQTGYLSDTQYF.

The chain is built from TRBV5-1 and TRBJ2-7. Germline CDR1 and CDR2: SGHRS and YFSETQ. There are 13 residues in the CDR3. This CDR3 reads CASNFGDSYEQYF.

The chain recombines TRBV6-5 with TRBJ2-1; the D call from TCRdb, TRBD1, cannot be confirmed without DNA. The CDR3 is made up of 16 amino acids. Germline V gene sequence: CDR1 MNHEY, CDR2 SVGAGI. The CDR3 loop is CASSSLGQSSYNEQFF.

This chain links TRBV4-1 with TRBJ1-2; without DNA, the TCRdb call of TRBD1 cannot be checked. The CDR3 consists of 14 residues. Germline assignment: CDR1 MGHRA and CDR2 YSYEKL. The CDR3 protein is CASSLGQGPYGYTF.

The J gene is TRBJ1-2, the V gene TRBV6-1. The CDR3 covers 13 residues. CDR1 MNHNS and CDR2 SASEGT come from the germline V gene. The CDR3 loop reads CASSEILWDGYTF.

J is TRBJ1-5 and V is TRBV12-5. There are 14 residues in the CDR3. Germline V gene sequence: CDR1 LGHNT, CDR2 FRNRAP. CDR3 residues: CASSWREIDQPQHF.

The CDR3 region is CASSSWDTEAFF. The chain has TRBV5-4 and TRBJ1-1. The CDR3 spans 12 residues. CDR1 is SGHNT and CDR2 is YYREEE in the germline V gene (reference sequence).

V and J are TRBV5-1 and TRBJ1-1; with no DNA, the TCRdb D assignment of TRBD1 cannot be verified. The CDR3 is 15 amino acids. The germline gives CDR1 SGHRS, CDR2 YFSETQ. CDR3 amino acids: CASSRSPGQTIEAFF. The full variable domain, rest sourced from reference TRBV5-1 and TRBJ1-1, is KAGVTQTPRYLIKTRGQQVTLSCSPISGHRSVSWYQQTPGQGLQFLFEYFSETQRNKGNFPGRFSGRQFSNSRSEMNVSTLELGDSALYLCASSRSPGQTIEAFFGQGTRLTVV.